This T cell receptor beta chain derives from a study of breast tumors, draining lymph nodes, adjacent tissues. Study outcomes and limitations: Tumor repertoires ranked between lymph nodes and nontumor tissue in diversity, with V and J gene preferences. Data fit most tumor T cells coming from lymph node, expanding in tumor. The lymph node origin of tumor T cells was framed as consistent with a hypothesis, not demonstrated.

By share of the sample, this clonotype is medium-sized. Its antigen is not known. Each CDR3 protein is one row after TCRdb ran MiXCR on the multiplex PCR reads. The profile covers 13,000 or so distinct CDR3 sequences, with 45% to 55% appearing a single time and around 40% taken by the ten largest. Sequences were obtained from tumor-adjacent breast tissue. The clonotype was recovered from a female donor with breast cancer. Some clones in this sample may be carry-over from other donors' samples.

As DNA, the CDR3 is TGTGCCAGCAGCCAAAGGAGCCTAGCGGGATCCTACGAGCAGTACTTC. It codes for CASSQRSLAGSYEQYF. This chain links TRBV14 with TRBJ2-7; the match to TRBD2 covers 9 bases. Germline V gene sequence: CDR1 SGHDN, CDR2 FVKESK. CDR3 length: 16 amino acids. J lost 1 base, V lost 2 bases, and 6 bases had no gene match.